What follows describes a single TCR beta chain. The source of the sample is a study of CD8 T cells in Susac syndrome. V was trimmed by 7 bases and J by 8 bases, leaving 14 bases between them. The CDR3 consists of 12 residues. Germline V lookup: CDR1 MNHNS, CDR2 SASEGT. RNA in amounts of roughly 0.5 to 1 ug was reverse transcribed with random hexamers. Via MiXCR, TCRdb re-called the immunoSEQ multiplex PCR reads, giving one row per CDR3 protein. This sample yields about 110,000 distinct CDR3 sequences, of which roughly 94% are seen a single time; 0.41% belongs to the top ten. This clonotype was obtained from a human donor with Susac syndrome. The chain employs TRBV6-1 and TRBJ1-2, with D perhaps matching TRBD1 (6 bases). Sequenced sample: CD8+ T cells from PBMCs. The CDR3 DNA sequence: TGTGCCAGCAAAACAGGGACGGAGGGCTACACCTTC. Its translation: CASKTGTEGYTF.